The sequence of this T cell receptor (beta chain) was determined in a study of T cell responses to AZD1222 COVID-19 vaccine. Pooled in the analysis were second doses at about 4 or about 12 weeks. With regard to this clone: Antigen unknown.

General observations from the study: Of spike-specific TCRs, nearly half reportedly target regions left unmutated in variants. Donors were mostly white British, more females; clonal diversity possibly underestimated.

Sequencing was performed with immunoSEQ multiplex PCR; in TCRdb, only in-frame clones are kept and a portion is missing. The table lists roughly 87,000 clones, roughly 90% of them singletons. The sequence was collected from an adult who received the AZD1222 COVID-19 vaccine. The specimen comprised peripheral blood, sampled 28 days after the second AZD1222 dose.

The CDR3 spells CAWIRRGFEAFF. CDR3 bases: TGTGCCTGGATACGACGAGGGTTTGAAGCTTTCTTT. V and J are TRBV30 and TRBJ1-1, with D hard to call. Trimming removed 4 bases from V and 7 bases from J, with 13 bases in between. The length of the CDR3 is 12 residues. CDR1 GTSNPN and CDR2 SVGIG come from the germline V gene (reference sequence). Based on the CDR3 plus reference TRBV30 and TRBJ1-1, the full variable domain is SQTIHQWPATLVQPVGSPLSLECTVEGTSNPNLYWYRQAAGRGLQLLFYSVGIGQISSEVPQNLSASRPQDRQFILSSKKLLLSDSGFYLCAWIRRGFEAFFGQGTRLTVV.